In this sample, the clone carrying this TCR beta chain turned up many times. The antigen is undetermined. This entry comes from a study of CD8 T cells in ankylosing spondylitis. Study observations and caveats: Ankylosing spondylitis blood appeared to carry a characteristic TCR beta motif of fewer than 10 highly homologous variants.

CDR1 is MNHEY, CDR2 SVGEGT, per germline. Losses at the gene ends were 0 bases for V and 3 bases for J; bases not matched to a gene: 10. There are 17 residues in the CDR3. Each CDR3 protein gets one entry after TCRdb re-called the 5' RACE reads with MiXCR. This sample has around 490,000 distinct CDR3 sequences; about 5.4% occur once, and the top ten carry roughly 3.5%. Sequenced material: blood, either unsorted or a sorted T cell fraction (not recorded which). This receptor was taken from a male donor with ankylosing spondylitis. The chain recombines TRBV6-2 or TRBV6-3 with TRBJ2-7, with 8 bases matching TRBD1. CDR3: CASSYSRQGSRSYEQYF. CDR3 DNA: TGTGCCAGCAGTTACTCCCGACAGGGGAGTCGGAGCTACGAGCAGTACTTC.